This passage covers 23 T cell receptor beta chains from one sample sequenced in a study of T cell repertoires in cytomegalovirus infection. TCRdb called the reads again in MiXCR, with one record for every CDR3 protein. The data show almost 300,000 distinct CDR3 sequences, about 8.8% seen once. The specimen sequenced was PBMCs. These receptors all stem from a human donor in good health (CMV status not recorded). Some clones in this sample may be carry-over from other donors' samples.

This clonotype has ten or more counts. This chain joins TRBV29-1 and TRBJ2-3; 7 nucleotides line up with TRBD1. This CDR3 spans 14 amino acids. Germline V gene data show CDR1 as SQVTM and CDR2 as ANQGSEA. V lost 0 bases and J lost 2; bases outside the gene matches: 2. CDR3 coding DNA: TGCAGCGTTGAAGAAGGGGGCCTCACAGATACGCAGTATTTT. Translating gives CSVEEGGLTDTQYF.

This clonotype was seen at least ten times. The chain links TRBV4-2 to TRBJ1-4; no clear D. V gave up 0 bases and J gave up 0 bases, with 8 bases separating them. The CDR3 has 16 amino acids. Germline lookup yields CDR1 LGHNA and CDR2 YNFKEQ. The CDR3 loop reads CASSQDPGATNEKLFF. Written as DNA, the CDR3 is TGTGCCAGCAGCCAAGATCCGGGTGCAACTAATGAAAAACTGTTTTTT.

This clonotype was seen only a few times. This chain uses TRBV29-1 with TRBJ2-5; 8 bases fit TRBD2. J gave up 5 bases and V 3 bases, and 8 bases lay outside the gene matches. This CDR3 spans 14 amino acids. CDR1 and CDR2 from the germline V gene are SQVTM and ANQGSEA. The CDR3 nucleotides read TGCAGCGTTGAGTCGGGGGGGCTCGGGGAGACCCAGTACTTC. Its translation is CSVESGGLGETQYF.

The CDR3 bases are TGTGCCAGCAGCCAAGAGCGGTTCTCACCCCTCCACTTT. Protein sequence: CASSQERFSPLHF. This chain joins TRBV4-2 and TRBJ1-6, with D unresolved. This CDR3 has 13 residues. Germline V gene data show CDR1 as LGHNA and CDR2 as YNFKEQ. Trimming took 0 bases from V and 10 from J, leaving 7 bases between them.

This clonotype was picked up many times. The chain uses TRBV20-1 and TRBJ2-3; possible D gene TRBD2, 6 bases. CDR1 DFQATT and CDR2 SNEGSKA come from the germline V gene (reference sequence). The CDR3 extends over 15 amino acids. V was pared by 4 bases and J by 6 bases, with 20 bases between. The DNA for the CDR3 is TGCAGTGCTACGAAGGATAGCGGATACTCGGATACGCAGTATTTT. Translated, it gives CSATKDSGYSDTQYF.

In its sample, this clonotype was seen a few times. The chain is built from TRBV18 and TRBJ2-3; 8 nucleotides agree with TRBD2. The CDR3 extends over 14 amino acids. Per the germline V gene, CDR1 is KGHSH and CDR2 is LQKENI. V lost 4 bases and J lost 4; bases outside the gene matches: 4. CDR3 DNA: TGTGCCAGCTCACAAGGGACTAGGGCAGATACGCAGTATTTT. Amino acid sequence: CASSQGTRADTQYF.

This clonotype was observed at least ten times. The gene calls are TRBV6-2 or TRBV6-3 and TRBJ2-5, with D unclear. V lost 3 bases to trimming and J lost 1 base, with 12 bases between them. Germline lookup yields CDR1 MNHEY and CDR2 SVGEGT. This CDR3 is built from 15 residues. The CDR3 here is CASSYGVTFQETQYF. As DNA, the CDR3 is TGTGCCAGCAGTTATGGTGTGACGTTCCAAGAGACCCAGTACTTC.

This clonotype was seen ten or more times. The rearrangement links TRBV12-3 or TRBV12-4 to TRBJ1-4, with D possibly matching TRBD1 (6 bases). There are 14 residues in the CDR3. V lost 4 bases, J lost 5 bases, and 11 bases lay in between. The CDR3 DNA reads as TGTGCCAGCAGTTACAGGGCCATGAATGAAAAACTGTTTTTT. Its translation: CASSYRAMNEKLFF.

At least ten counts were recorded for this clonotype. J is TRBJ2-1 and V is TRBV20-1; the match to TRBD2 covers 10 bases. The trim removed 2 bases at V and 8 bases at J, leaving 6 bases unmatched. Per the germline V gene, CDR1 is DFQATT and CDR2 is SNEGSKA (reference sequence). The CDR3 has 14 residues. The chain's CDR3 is CSARNSGGAHEQFF. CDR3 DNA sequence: TGCAGTGCTAGAAACAGCGGGGGGGCCCATGAGCAGTTCTTC.

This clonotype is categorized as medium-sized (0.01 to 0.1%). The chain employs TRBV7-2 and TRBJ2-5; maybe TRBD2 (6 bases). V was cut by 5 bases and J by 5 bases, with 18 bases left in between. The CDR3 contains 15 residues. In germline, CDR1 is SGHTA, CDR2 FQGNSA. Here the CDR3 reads CASSAPGLPSETQYF. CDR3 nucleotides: TGTGCCAGCAGCGCCCCGGGACTCCCCAGCGAGACCCAGTACTTC.

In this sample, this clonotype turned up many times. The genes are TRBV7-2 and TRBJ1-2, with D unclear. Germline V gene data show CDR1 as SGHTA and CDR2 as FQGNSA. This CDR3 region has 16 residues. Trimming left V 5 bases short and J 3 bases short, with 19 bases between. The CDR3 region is CASSPKEIRLHYGYTF. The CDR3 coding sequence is TGTGCCAGCAGCCCCAAAGAAATCAGGCTTCACTATGGCTACACCTTC.

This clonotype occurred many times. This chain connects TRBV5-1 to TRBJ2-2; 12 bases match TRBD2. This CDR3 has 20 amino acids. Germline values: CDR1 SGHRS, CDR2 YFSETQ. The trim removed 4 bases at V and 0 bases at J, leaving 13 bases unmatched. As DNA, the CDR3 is TGCGCCAGCAGCCTGGGACTTCGACTAGCGGGGGCCACGAACACCGGGGAGCTGTTTTTT. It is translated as CASSLGLRLAGATNTGELFF.

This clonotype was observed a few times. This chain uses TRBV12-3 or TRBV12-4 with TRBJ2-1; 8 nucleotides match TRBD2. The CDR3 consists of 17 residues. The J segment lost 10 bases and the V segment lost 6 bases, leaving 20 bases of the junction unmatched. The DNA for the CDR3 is TGTGCCAGCAGCCCTTCGCCGGGGGGGGGGGCTCCTCTGGAGCAGTTCTTC. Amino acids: CASSPSPGGGAPLEQFF.

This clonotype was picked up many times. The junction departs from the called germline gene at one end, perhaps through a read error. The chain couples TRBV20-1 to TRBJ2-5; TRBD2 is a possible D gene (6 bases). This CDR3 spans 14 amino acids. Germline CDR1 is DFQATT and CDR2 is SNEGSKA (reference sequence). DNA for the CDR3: TGCAGTGCTATGGAGTGGGGACTTCAAGCGACCCAGTACTTC. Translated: CSAMEWGLQATQYF.

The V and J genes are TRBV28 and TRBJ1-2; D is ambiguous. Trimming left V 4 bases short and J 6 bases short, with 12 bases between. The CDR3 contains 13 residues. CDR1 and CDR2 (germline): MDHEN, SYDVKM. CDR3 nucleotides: TGTGCCAGCAGTTCCGGTACGAGGAATGGCTACACCTTC. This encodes CASSSGTRNGYTF.

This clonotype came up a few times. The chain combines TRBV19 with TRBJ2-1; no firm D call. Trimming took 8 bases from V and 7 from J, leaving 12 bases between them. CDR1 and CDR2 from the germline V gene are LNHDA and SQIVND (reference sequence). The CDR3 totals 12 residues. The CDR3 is CASGRFNNEQFF. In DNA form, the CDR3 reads TGTGCCAGTGGCAGGTTTAATAATGAGCAGTTCTTC.

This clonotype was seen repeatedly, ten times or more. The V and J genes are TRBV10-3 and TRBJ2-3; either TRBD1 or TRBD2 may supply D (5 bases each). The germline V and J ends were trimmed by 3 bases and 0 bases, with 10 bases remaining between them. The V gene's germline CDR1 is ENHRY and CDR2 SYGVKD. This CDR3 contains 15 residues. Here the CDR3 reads CAISDMGTSTDTQYF. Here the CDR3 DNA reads TGTGCCATCAGTGATATGGGGACCAGCACAGATACGCAGTATTTT.

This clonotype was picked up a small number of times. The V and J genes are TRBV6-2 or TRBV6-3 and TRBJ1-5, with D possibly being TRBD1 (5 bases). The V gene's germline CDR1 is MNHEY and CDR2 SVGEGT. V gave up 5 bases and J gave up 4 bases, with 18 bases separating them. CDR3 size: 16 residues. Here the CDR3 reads CASSRKVGGGNQPQHF. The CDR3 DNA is TGTGCCAGCAGTCGGAAGGTGGGGGGAGGGAATCAGCCCCAGCATTTT.

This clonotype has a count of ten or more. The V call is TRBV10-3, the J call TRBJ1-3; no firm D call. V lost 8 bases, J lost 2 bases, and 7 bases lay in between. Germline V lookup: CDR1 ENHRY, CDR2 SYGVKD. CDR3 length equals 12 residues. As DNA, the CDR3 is TGTGCCATCTCCGGGACTGGAAACACCATATATTTT. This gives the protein CAISGTGNTIYF.

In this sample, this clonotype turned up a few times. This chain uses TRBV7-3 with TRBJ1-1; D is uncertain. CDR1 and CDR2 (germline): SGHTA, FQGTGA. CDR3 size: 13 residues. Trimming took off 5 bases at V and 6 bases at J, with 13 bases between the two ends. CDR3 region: CASSTPGLPEAFF. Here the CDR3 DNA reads TGTGCCAGCAGCACCCCAGGACTCCCTGAAGCTTTCTTT. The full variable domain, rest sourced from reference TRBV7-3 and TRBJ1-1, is GAGVSQTPSNKVTEKGKYVELRCDPISGHTALYWYRQSLGQGPEFLIYFQGTGAADDSGLPNDRFFAVRPEGSVSTLKIQRTERGDSAVYLCASSTPGLPEAFFGQGTRLTVV.

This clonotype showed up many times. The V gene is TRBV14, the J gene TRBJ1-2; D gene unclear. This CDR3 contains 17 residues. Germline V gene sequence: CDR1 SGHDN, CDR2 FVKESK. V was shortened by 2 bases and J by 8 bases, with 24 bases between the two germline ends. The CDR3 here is CASSQNDAEGRTGGYTF. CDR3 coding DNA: TGTGCCAGCAGCCAAAACGATGCAGAAGGGCGAACTGGGGGCTACACCTTC.

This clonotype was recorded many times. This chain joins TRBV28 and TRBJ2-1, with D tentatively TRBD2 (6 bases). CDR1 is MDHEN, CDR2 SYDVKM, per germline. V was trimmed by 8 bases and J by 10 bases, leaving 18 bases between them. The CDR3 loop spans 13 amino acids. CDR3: CASALGGGGEQFF. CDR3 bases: TGTGCCAGCGCCCTGGGAGGCGGTGGCGAGCAGTTCTTC.

This CDR3 is CASSQGLGVDSPLHF. The DNA of the CDR3 is TGTGCCAGCAGCCAAGGACTAGGGGTCGATTCACCCCTCCACTTT. The genes are TRBV14 and TRBJ1-6, with D possibly matching TRBD1 (5 bases). V shed 1 base and J shed 8 bases, with 12 bases lying between them. The germline V gene encodes CDR1 SGHDN and CDR2 FVKESK. The CDR3 is made up of 15 amino acids.